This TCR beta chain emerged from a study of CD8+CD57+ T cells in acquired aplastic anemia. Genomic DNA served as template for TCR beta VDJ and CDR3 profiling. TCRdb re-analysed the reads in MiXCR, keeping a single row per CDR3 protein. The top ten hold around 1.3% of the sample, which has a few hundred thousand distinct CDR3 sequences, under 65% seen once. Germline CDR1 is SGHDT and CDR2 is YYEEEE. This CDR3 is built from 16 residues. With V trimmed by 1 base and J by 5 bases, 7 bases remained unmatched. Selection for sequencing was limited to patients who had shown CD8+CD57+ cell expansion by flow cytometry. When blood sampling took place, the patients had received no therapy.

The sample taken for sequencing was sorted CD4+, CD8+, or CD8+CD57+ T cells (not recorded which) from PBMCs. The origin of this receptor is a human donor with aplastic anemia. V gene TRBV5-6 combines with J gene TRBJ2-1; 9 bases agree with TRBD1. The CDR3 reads CASSLWVRTGDNEQFF. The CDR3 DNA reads TGTGCCAGCAGCTTGTGGGTCAGGACAGGGGACAATGAGCAGTTCTTC. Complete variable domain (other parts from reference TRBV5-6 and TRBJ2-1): DAGVTQSPTHLIKTRGQQVTLRCSPKSGHDTVSWYQQALGQGPQFIFQYYEEEERQRGNFPDRFSGHQFPNYSSELNVNALLLGDSALYLCASSLWVRTGDNEQFFGPGTRLTVL.